This T cell receptor beta chain stems from a study of glioma-infiltrating T cells. Overall study results and limits: Non-neoplastic patients had below-expected tissue-blood divergence, while all gliomas exceeded expectation.

This clonotype was recorded at least ten times. Its antigen is unknown. The V end was cut by 0 bases, the J end by 2 bases, with 14 bases between. This CDR3 is built from 15 residues. Looked up from germline, CDR1 is SQVTM and CDR2 is ANQGSEA. Amplification of TCR alpha and beta CDR3 regions from RNA used iRepertoire nested multiplex PCR. In TCRdb, the multiplex PCR reads were re-called with MiXCR into one record per CDR3 protein. Among about 93,000 distinct CDR3 sequences listed, approximately 40% were seen once. This chain connects TRBV29-1 to TRBJ2-7; the D call may be TRBD1 or TRBD2 (6 bases each). The clonotype originates from a human donor with low-grade glioma or glioblastoma, undergoing nonglioma brain surgery, or in good health (not recorded which). The sequencing input was glioma tissue, nonneoplastic brain tissue, or PBMCs (not recorded which). CDR3: CSVEDLRGATYEQYF. The CDR3, as DNA: TGCAGCGTTGAAGATCTTAGGGGGGCCACCTACGAGCAGTACTTC.